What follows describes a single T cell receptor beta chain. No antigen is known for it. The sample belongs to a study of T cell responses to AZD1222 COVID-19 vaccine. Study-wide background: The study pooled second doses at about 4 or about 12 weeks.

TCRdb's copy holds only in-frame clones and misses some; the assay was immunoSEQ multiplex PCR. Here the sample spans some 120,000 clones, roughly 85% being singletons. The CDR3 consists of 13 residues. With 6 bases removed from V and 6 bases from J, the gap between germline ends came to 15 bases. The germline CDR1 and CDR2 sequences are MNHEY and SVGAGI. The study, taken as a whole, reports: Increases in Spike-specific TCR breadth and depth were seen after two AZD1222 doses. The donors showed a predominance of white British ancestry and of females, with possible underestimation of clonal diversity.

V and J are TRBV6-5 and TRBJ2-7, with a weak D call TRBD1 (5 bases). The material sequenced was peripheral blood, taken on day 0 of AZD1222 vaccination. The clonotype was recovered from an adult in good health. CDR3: CASRDNRAFEQYF. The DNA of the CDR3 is TGTGCCAGCAGGGACAATCGTGCTTTCGAGCAGTACTTC.